This T cell receptor beta chain originates from a study of T-cell reconstitution after alpha-beta-depleted transplantation in children. Preparation of the TCRbeta library used unique molecular identifiers. One entry per CDR3 protein results from TCRdb running MiXCR on the PCR reads. The sample has some 390,000 distinct CDR3 sequences, around 21% seen once; the top ten hold 3% to 4%. This clonotype came up many times. V was clipped by 2 bases and J by 7 bases, with 19 bases between them. The CDR3 covers 15 residues. Per germline, CDR1 DFQATT and CDR2 SNEGSKA (reference sequence). The sequenced sample was PBMCs from the stem cell graft donor, obtained from the stem cell graft. This chain uses TRBV20-1 with TRBJ2-3; D perhaps matches TRBD2 (5 bases). This clonotype was obtained from a human donor who donated a stem cell graft to a child with acute myeloid leukemia. The chain's CDR3 is CSARPRGSAPHTQYF. CDR3 coding DNA: TGCAGTGCTAGACCACGGGGAAGCGCTCCTCATACGCAGTATTTT.